The 27 T cell receptor beta chains presented below share a single source sample, sequenced in a study of blood T cell repertoires in COVID-19. Profiled with immunoSEQ multiplex PCR; TCRdb holds only in-frame clones, not every one. The table records approximately 12,000 clones, roughly 80% of them present only once. The source material was peripheral blood. Source of these receptors: a woman in her fifties or sixties with acute or convalescent COVID-19.

This sequence joins TRBV5-1 and TRBJ2-3, with D possibly being TRBD1 (5 bases). The CDR3 consists of 15 residues. The V and J ends lost 4 bases and 0 bases respectively, with 12 bases between them. Germline CDR1 reads SGHRS; CDR2 reads YFSETQ. CDR3 sequence reads: CASSVQDKSTDTQYF. The DNA for the CDR3 is TGCGCCAGCAGCGTGCAGGACAAAAGCACAGATACGCAGTATTTT.

The gene calls are TRBV2 and TRBJ2-7; maybe TRBD2 (6 bases). Trimming took 0 bases from V and 7 from J, leaving 10 bases between them. The CDR3 loop spans 13 amino acids. The germline V gene has CDR1 SNHLY and CDR2 FYNNEI. The CDR3 sequence is CASSEARGGEQYF. Written as DNA, the CDR3 is TGTGCCAGCAGTGAAGCGCGGGGTGGAGAGCAGTACTTC.

This clone was seen only once. The gene calls are TRBV11-2 and TRBJ1-1; 7 bases map to TRBD1. The V gene end was trimmed by 4 bases and the J gene end by 1 base; junction bases not matched to a gene: 9. The germline CDR1 and CDR2 sequences are SGHAT and FQNNGV. The CDR3 runs to 16 residues. The CDR3 region is CASSSAGGFGNTEAFF. The CDR3 nucleotides read TGTGCCAGCAGCTCGGCAGGGGGGTTTGGGAACACTGAAGCTTTCTTT.

The CDR3: CASSEFGGGETAFF. DNA for the CDR3: TGTGCCAGCAGTGAATTTGGCGGAGGGGAGACAGCTTTCTTT. The chain couples TRBV6-1 to TRBJ1-1; perhaps TRBD1 as D (5 bases). The CDR3 has 14 amino acids. Germline V gene data show CDR1 as MNHNS and CDR2 as SASEGT. Trimming stripped 2 bases from V and 10 bases from J, with 17 bases between.

In regard to this clone: Different DNA sequences within this sample yield the same CDR3. The chain uses TRBV12-3 or TRBV12-4 and TRBJ1-2; a weak D match, TRBD1 (5 bases). CDR3 length: 12 residues. The V and J ends lost 6 bases and 8 bases respectively, with 13 bases between them. The CDR3 spells CASSLGARGYTF. CDR3 coding DNA: TGTGCCAGCAGCCTAGGGGCAAGGGGCTACACCTTC.

This clone was seen more than once but under ten times. This rearrangement joins TRBV10-3 to TRBJ1-1; D perhaps matches TRBD1 (6 bases). The CDR3 covers 13 residues. V lost 6 bases and J lost 5, with 13 bases in between. Germline CDR1 reads ENHRY; CDR2 reads SYGVKD. The CDR3 bases are TGTGCCATCAGCAGGACAGCGAGTACTGAAGCTTTCTTT. Its translation is CAISRTASTEAFF.

V usage is TRBV3-1 (or the pseudogene TRBV3-2) and J usage is TRBJ1-6; weak D call: TRBD1 (6 bases). Germline lookup yields CDR1 LGHDT and CDR2 YNNKEL (reference sequence). Between the trimmed V and J ends, which lost 3 bases and 0 bases, there was a span of 12 bases. The CDR3 contains 17 residues. The CDR3 sequence: CASSQGAMSSYNSPLHF. The CDR3 nucleotides read TGTGCCAGCAGCCAGGGGGCTATGAGCTCCTATAATTCACCCCTCCACTTT.

The chain couples TRBV27 to TRBJ1-4; 7 bases match TRBD1. Germline V gene lookup returns CDR1 MNHEY and CDR2 SMNVEV (reference sequence). The length of the CDR3 is 14 residues. Unmatched junction bases numbered 4, after V lost 2 bases and J lost 7 bases. This CDR3 is CASSLRGPPEKLFF. CDR3 DNA: TGTGCCAGCAGTTTAAGGGGGCCCCCTGAAAAACTGTTTTTT.

The chain carries TRBV3-1 (or the pseudogene TRBV3-2) and TRBJ2-5, with 7 bases lining up with TRBD1. The CDR3 contains 15 residues. V gave up 0 bases and J gave up 2 bases; unmatched junction bases: 3. CDR1 is LGHDT, CDR2 YNNKEL, per germline (reference sequence). CDR3 in DNA: TGTGCCAGCAGCCAAGAGGGACAGAGACAAGAGACCCAGTACTTC. It codes for CASSQEGQRQETQYF.

This chain links TRBV6-1 with TRBJ2-3; 9 positions match TRBD1. The CDR3 sequence is 17 residues long. CDR1 MNHNS and CDR2 SASEGT come from the germline V gene. The V segment lost 2 bases and the J segment 6 bases; nucleotides outside the gene matches: 12. The CDR3 bases are TGTGCCAGCAGTGAAACCGGGACAGGGCGTGGGGTGGATACGCAGTATTTT. It codes for CASSETGTGRGVDTQYF.

The chain joins TRBV6-5 to TRBJ1-1; 7 bases fit TRBD1. The trim removed 0 bases at V and 1 base at J, leaving 5 bases unmatched. CDR1 and CDR2 from the germline V gene are MNHEY and SVGAGI. The CDR3 extends over 16 amino acids. This chain's CDR3 is CASSYSGQVQNTEAFF. The CDR3 nucleotides are TGTGCCAGCAGTTACTCAGGACAGGTCCAGAACACTGAAGCTTTCTTT.

This sequence joins TRBV27 and TRBJ2-1; D not resolved. V was pared by 3 bases and J by 4 bases, with 7 bases between. The CDR3 is made up of 13 amino acids. Per the germline V gene, CDR1 is MNHEY and CDR2 is SMNVEV (reference sequence). CDR3 in amino acids: CASSLLAYNEQFF. The CDR3 DNA reads TGTGCCAGCAGTTTGCTGGCATACAATGAGCAGTTCTTC.

The chain uses TRBV11-2 and TRBJ1-1; 9 bases fit TRBD1. With 1 base clipped from V and 1 base from J, the junction kept 13 bases outside the gene matches. The CDR3 sequence is 19 residues long. Germline CDR1 reads SGHAT; CDR2 reads FQNNGV. CDR3 in DNA: TGTGCCAGCAGCTTAGCCCCCTTCGAAAAGGACAGGGGGAACACTGAAGCTTTCTTT. Protein: CASSLAPFEKDRGNTEAFF.

The rearrangement links TRBV5-6 to TRBJ2-7; D may be TRBD1 (6 bases). The CDR3 sequence is 14 residues long. Germline CDR1 and CDR2: SGHDT and YYEEEE. V was trimmed by 3 bases and J by 0 bases, leaving 10 bases between them. CDR3: CASSSRDISYEQYF. Written as DNA, the CDR3 is TGTGCCAGCAGCTCCCGGGACATCTCCTACGAGCAGTACTTC.

The chain carries TRBV20-1 and TRBJ1-5; D gene unclear. The germline V gene has CDR1 DFQATT and CDR2 SNEGSKA (reference sequence). V was clipped by 3 bases and J by 0 bases, with 15 bases between them. The CDR3 runs 16 residues. The CDR3 DNA is TGCAGTGCTAGTTTTAATTTGGCCCTTAGCAATCAGCCCCAGCATTTT. It specifies CSASFNLALSNQPQHF.

This clone was counted a single time. The CDR3 here is CASSPPAGNTEAFF. The DNA of the CDR3 is TGTGCCAGCTCACCACCCGCAGGGAACACTGAAGCTTTCTTT. The J gene is TRBJ1-1, the V gene TRBV18; no clear D. CDR3 length: 14 residues. V gave up 0 bases and J gave up 1 base, with 6 bases separating them. Germline lookup yields CDR1 KGHSH and CDR2 LQKENI.

CDR3 sequence reads: CASSQEWWEDSPLHF. The CDR3 nucleotides read TGTGCCAGCAGCCAAGAATGGTGGGAGGATTCACCCCTCCACTTT. The chain carries TRBV14 and TRBJ1-6; no reliable D call. The CDR3 has 15 amino acids. The germline CDR1 and CDR2 sequences are SGHDN and FVKESK. Trimming cost V 0 bases and J 8 bases, with 11 bases left between them.

This clone has only one observation. The rearrangement joins TRBV6-5 to TRBJ1-1; D uncertain. V was cut by 6 bases and J by 2 bases, with 13 bases left in between. CDR1 and CDR2 from the germline V gene are MNHEY and SVGAGI. The CDR3 totals 14 residues. The CDR3: CASRLSRGNTEAFF. The CDR3, as DNA: TGTGCCAGCAGACTTTCCCGGGGTAACACTGAAGCTTTCTTT.

This chain links TRBV6-5 with TRBJ2-1, with 12 bases lining up with TRBD2. CDR3 length: 15 amino acids. Per the germline V gene, CDR1 is MNHEY and CDR2 is SVGAGI. The J segment lost 5 bases and the V segment lost 6 bases, leaving 5 bases of the junction unmatched. The CDR3 loop is CASRPPSGGDNEQFF. The CDR3 DNA reads TGTGCCAGCAGACCACCTAGCGGGGGGGACAATGAGCAGTTCTTC.

The rearrangement joins TRBV5-4 to TRBJ2-1; maybe TRBD1 (5 bases). Germline CDR1 reads SGHNT; CDR2 reads YYREEE (reference sequence). CDR3 length equals 13 residues. The V gene lost 4 bases and the J gene lost 8 bases, with 13 bases spanning the gap. The CDR3 is CASSPRWGDEQFF. In DNA form, the CDR3 reads TGTGCCAGCAGCCCCCGGTGGGGCGATGAGCAGTTCTTC.

This chain links TRBV28 with TRBJ2-2, with D tentatively TRBD1 (7 bases). V lost 6 bases and J 7 bases, leaving 15 bases between the germline ends. Germline CDR1 and CDR2: MDHEN and SYDVKM. The CDR3 totals 14 residues. The CDR3: CASSRQGGYGELFF. The CDR3 DNA reads as TGTGCCAGCAGCAGACAGGGAGGTTACGGGGAGCTGTTTTTT.

The chain joins TRBV20-1 to TRBJ1-1; D is undetermined. CDR3 length equals 13 residues. V was shortened by 3 bases and J by 0 bases, with 8 bases between the two germline ends. Germline values: CDR1 DFQATT, CDR2 SNEGSKA (reference sequence). The CDR3: CSASTEMNTEAFF. CDR3 coding DNA: TGCAGTGCTAGTACTGAAATGAACACTGAAGCTTTCTTT.

The rearrangement uses TRBV27 and TRBJ2-7, with 9 bases lining up with TRBD2. J gave up 0 bases and V 0 bases, and 9 bases lay outside the gene matches. Germline V gene data show CDR1 as MNHEY and CDR2 as SMNVEV (reference sequence). The CDR3 extends over 18 amino acids. CDR3 in DNA: TGTGCCAGCAGTTTATCGGGTCCTAGCGGGGCCAGCTCCTACGAGCAGTACTTC. Translated, it gives CASSLSGPSGASSYEQYF.

This sequence joins TRBV7-3 and TRBJ1-5; unclear D gene. CDR1 is SGHTA, CDR2 FQGTGA, per germline. The CDR3 covers 16 residues. V gave up 1 base and J gave up 3 bases, with 13 bases separating them. CDR3 sequence (DNA): TGTGCCAGCAGCTTAAGAAAACGAGCTCACAATCAGCCCCAGCATTTT. It yields the protein CASSLRKRAHNQPQHF.

The chain uses TRBV6-5 and TRBJ1-1; TRBD1 matches at 10 bases. Germline assignment: CDR1 MNHEY and CDR2 SVGAGI. The CDR3 covers 13 residues. V lost 5 bases and J lost 8; bases outside the gene matches: 5. In DNA, the CDR3 is TGTGCCAGCAGTAGGGACAGGGGATCAGAAGCTTTCTTT. This encodes CASSRDRGSEAFF.

The chain recombines TRBV6-4 with TRBJ1-1, with a weak D call TRBD1 (5 bases). CDR1 is MRHNA, CDR2 SNTAGT, per germline. The CDR3 spans 15 residues. Trimming stripped 5 bases from V and 5 bases from J, with 18 bases between. The CDR3 protein is CASSPPGGVGTEAFF. The CDR3 bases are TGTGCCAGCAGTCCCCCTGGGGGGGTAGGGACTGAAGCTTTCTTT.

This clone was seen a single time. The gene calls are TRBV18 and TRBJ1-1, with 8 bases aligning to TRBD1. V trimming: 3 bases; J trimming: 6 bases; junction bases outside the gene matches: 15. In germline, CDR1 is KGHSH, CDR2 LQKENI. The CDR3 runs to 17 residues. CDR3 nucleotide sequence: TGTGCCAGCTCACCGGTGGTTGCGGGGACAGGTGGCTCTGAAGCTTTCTTT. Its translation is CASSPVVAGTGGSEAFF.